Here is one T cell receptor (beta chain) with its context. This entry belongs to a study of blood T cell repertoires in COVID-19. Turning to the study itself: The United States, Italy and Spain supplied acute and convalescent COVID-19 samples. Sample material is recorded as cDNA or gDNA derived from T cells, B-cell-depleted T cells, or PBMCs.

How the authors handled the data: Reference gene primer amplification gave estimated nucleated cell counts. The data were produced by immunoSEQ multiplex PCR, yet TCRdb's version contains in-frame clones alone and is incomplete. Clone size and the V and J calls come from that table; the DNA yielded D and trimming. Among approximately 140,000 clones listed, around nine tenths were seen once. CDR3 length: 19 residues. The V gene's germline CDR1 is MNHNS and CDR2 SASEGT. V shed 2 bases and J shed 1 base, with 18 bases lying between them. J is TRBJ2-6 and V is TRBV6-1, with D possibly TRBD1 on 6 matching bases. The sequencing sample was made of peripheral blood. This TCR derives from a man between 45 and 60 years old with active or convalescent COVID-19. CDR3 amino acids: CASSESYTGLGSGANVLTF. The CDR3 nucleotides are TGTGCCAGCAGTGAAAGTTATACAGGGTTAGGATCTGGGGCCAACGTCCTGACTTTC.